These 9 T cell receptor beta chains originate from one sample sequenced in a study of shared clonotypes between healthy human individuals. Here immunoSEQ multiplex PCR was the method, and the copy in TCRdb shows in-frame clones only, minus some. Among about 590,000 clones listed, roughly 96% were seen once. The naive CD8 population came from CD45RO-negative cells selected for CCR7, without terminally differentiated effector memory CD45RA+ cells. Sequenced input: naive CD8+ T cells sorted from blood. The receptor set was obtained from a woman aged 25 to 39 in good health.

The rearrangement uses TRBV28 and TRBJ1-1; no clear D. V was shortened by 2 bases and J by 2 bases, with 6 bases between the two germline ends. From germline, CDR1 is MDHEN and CDR2 SYDVKM. This CDR3 contains 13 residues. This chain's CDR3 is CASSLLENTEAFF. CDR3 nucleotides: TGTGCCAGCAGTTTACTAGAAAACACTGAAGCTTTCTTT.

V and J are TRBV2 and TRBJ2-7, with D hard to call. This CDR3 has 14 residues. CDR1 is SNHLY and CDR2 is FYNNEI in the germline V gene. V was pared by 1 base and J by 2 bases, with 9 bases between. In nucleotides, the CDR3 is TGTGCCAGCAGTGAAGGCGGCTCAACCTACGAGCAGTACTTC. It specifies CASSEGGSTYEQYF.

V usage is TRBV1 and J usage is TRBJ2-7; the D segment call TRBD2 is taken from the table without a DNA check. TRBV1 is a pseudogene segment. The CDR3 length is 15 residues. CDR3 bases: TGCACCAGCAGCCAAGAAACCGGGGTGCCCTACGAGCAGTACTTC. Protein: CTSSQETGVPYEQYF.

V and J are TRBV27 and TRBJ2-1; 11 bases agree with TRBD2. V dropped 8 bases and J dropped 9; count of bases not matched to a gene: 9. Germline V gene lookup returns CDR1 MNHEY and CDR2 SMNVEV (reference sequence). The CDR3 is 14 amino acids. The CDR3 bases are TGTGCCAGCTATTTAGCGGGAGGGCTGGGTGAGCAGTTCTTC. Translated, it gives CASYLAGGLGEQFF.

The V and J genes are TRBV2 and TRBJ1-4, with D tentatively TRBD1 (6 bases). Germline V gene lookup returns CDR1 SNHLY and CDR2 FYNNEI. The germline V and J ends were trimmed by 2 bases and 7 bases, with 14 bases remaining between them. This CDR3 is 15 amino acids long. The CDR3 DNA reads as TGTGCCAGCAGTGAAACTCGGGTCAGGGGTGAAAAACTGTTTTTT. Residues: CASSETRVRGEKLFF.

The genes are TRBV7-9 and TRBJ2-7; 9 bases align to TRBD1. Germline CDR1 and CDR2: SEHNR and FQNEAQ (reference sequence). Trimming took 6 bases from V and 4 from J; bases not matched to a gene: 13. This CDR3 comprises 16 residues. The chain's CDR3 is CASSPKTGTGRYEQYF. For the CDR3, the DNA is TGTGCCAGCAGTCCAAAAACCGGGACAGGGAGGTACGAGCAGTACTTC.

The J gene is TRBJ2-1, the V gene TRBV5-6, with 10 bases lining up with TRBD2. Trimming took 5 bases from V and 9 from J; bases not matched to a gene: 8. This CDR3 spans 14 amino acids. The V gene's germline CDR1 is SGHDT and CDR2 YYEEEE. CDR3 protein: CASSTTSGTIEQFF. In DNA, the CDR3 is TGTGCCAGCAGTACCACTAGCGGGACTATTGAGCAGTTCTTC.

This clone has just a few counts. This sequence joins TRBV15 and TRBJ2-7, with 8 bases identical to TRBD2. The CDR3 sequence is 16 residues long. Germline CDR1 LNHNV, CDR2 YYDKDF (reference sequence). J lost 0 bases, V lost 3 bases, and 7 bases had no gene match. The CDR3 sequence is CATSRDTGTSSYEQYF. The CDR3 DNA reads as TGTGCCACCAGCAGGGACACCGGGACTAGCTCCTACGAGCAGTACTTC.

This clone was observed once. V usage is TRBV9 and J usage is TRBJ2-7; 7 bases map to TRBD1. Trimming took 3 bases from V and 4 from J; bases not matched to a gene: 13. Per the germline V gene, CDR1 is SGDLS and CDR2 is YYNGEE. This CDR3 contains 16 residues. The CDR3, as DNA: TGTGCCAGCAGCGGTAACCGGGACAGCCCTCCGTACGAGCAGTACTTC. Translated, it gives CASSGNRDSPPYEQYF.